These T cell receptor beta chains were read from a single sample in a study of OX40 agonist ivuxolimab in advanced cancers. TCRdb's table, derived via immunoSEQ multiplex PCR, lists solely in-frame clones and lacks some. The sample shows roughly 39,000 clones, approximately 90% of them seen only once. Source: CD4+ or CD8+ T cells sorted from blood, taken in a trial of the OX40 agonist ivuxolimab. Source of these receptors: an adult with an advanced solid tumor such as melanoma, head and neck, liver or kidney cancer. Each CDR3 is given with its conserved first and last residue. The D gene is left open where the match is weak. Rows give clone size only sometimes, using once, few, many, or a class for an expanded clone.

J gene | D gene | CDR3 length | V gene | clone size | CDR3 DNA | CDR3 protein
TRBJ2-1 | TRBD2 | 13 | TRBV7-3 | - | TGTGCCAGCAGCCGATCAAAGCGGGGAGAGCAGTTCTTC | CASSRSKRGEQFF
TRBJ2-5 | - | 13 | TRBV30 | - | TGTGCCTGGAGTGCCGGGGACCCTCAGACCCAGTACTTC | CAWSAGDPQTQYF
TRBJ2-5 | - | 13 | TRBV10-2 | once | TGCGCCAGCAGTGTAGGCGTCACTAGGACCCAGTACTTC | CASSVGVTRTQYF
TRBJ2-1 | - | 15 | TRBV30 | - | TGTGCCTGGTCGCGCGAGAGGCTAATTTACAATGAGCAGTTCTTC | CAWSRERLIYNEQFF
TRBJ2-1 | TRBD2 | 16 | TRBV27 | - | TGTGCCAGCAAAGGGTTTGGACTAGCGCCCTACAATGAGCAGTTCTTC | CASKGFGLAPYNEQFF
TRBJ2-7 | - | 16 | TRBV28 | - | TGTGCCAAGACACTGGGGGCCCCCCGTTTCCCCTACGAGCAGTACTTC | CAKTLGAPRFPYEQYF
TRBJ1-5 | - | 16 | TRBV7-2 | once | TGTGCCAGCAGCTTAGGGGGGGTCGGGGGCCATCAGCCCCAGCATTTT | CASSLGGVGGHQPQHF
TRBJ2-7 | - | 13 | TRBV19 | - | TGTGCCAGTAGTATCTCACTAGTGGGCGAGCAGTACTTC | CASSISLVGEQYF
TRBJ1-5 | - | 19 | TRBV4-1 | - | TGCGCCAGCAGCCAAGAAGTCCGCCAAGGGGTTTCTAGCAATCAGCCCCAGCATTTT | CASSQEVRQGVSSNQPQHF
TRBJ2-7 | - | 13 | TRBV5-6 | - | TGTGCCAGCAGCTTCGGGCTCTCCTACGAGCAGTACTTC | CASSFGLSYEQYF
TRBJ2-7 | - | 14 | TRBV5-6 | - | TGTGCCAGCAGCTTGGCAGGGAGGATTTACGAGCAGTACTTC | CASSLAGRIYEQYF
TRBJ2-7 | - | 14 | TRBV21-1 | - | TGTGCCAGCAGCAAGACAGGGCACCCTTACGAGCAGTACTTC | CASSKTGHPYEQYF
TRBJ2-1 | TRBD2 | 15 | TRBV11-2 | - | TGTGCCAGCAGCTCGGGAGCGGGAGTGAGGTATGAGCAGTTCTTC | CASSSGAGVRYEQFF
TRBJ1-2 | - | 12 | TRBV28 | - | TGTGCCAGCAGTTTAATCAGGGTGGGCTACACCTTC | CASSLIRVGYTF
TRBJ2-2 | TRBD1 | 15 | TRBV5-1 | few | TGCGCCAGCAGGTTATCGACAGGGACAACCGGGGAGCTGTTTTTT | CASRLSTGTTGELFF
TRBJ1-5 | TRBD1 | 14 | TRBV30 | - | TGTGCCTGGAGTGCCACCGGACAGGGAGGGCCCCAGCATTTT | CAWSATGQGGPQHF
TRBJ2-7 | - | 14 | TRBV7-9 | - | TGTGCCAGCAATCCCGAGGGGGGGAGCTACGAGCAGTACTTC | CASNPEGGSYEQYF
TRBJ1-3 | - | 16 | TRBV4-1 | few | TGCGCCAGCAGCCAAGATCTTCCAGACTCTGGAAACACCATATATTTT | CASSQDLPDSGNTIYF
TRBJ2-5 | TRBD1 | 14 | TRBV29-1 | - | TGCAGCGTGGGAGTCGGGACAGGAAAAGAGACCCAGTACTTC | CSVGVGTGKETQYF
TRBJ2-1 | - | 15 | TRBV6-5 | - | TGTGCCAGCAGTTACTCGCAGGGCCCCTACAATGAGCAGTTCTTC | CASSYSQGPYNEQFF
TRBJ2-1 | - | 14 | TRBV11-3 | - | TGTGCCAGCAGCCCTAGTGGGGGTTACAATGAGCAGTTCTTC | CASSPSGGYNEQFF
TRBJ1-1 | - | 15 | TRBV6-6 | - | TGTGCCAGCTGGCCTCCGGGGCAGGGTAACACTGAAGCTTTCTTT | CASWPPGQGNTEAFF
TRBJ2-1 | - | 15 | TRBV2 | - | TGTGCCAGCAGTCAGCACTCCGGACTCGCCGATGAGCAGTTCTTC | CASSQHSGLADEQFF
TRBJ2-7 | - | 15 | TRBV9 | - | TGTGCCAGCAGCGTAGATAACAGGGATCGGTACGAGCAGTACTTC | CASSVDNRDRYEQYF
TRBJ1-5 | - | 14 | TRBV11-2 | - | TGTGCCAGCAGCTTAGACGGGAGAGGTCAGCCCCAGCATTTT | CASSLDGRGQPQHF
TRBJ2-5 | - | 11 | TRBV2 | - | TGTGCCAGCAGTCCGGGGGTGACCCAGTACTTC | CASSPGVTQYF
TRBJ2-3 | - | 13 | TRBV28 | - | TGTGCCAGCAGTAGGGACTTCACAGATACGCAGTATTTT | CASSRDFTDTQYF
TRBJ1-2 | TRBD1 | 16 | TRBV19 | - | TGTGCCAGTAGTATGGAAACAGGGGGTAATACCTATGGCTACACCTTC | CASSMETGGNTYGYTF
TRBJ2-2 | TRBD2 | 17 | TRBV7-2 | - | TGTGCCAGCAGCTTGCCGGAACTAGCGGGAGTAACCGGGGAGCTGTTTTTT | CASSLPELAGVTGELFF
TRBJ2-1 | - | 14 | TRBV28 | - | TGTGCCAGCAGTTTGCCTGGACAGTACAATGAGCAGTTCTTC | CASSLPGQYNEQFF
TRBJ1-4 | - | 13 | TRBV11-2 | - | TGTGCCAGCAGCGATAGGACGGGTGAAAAACTGTTTTTT | CASSDRTGEKLFF
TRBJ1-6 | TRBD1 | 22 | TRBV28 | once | TGTGCCAGCAGTTTACACCCCGAAACCGGGACAGTTTACAGCTCCTATAATTCACCCCTCCACTTT | CASSLHPETGTVYSSYNSPLHF
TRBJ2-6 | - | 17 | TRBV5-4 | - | TGTGCCAGCAGCCGGATGGGGATTGCCTCTGGGGCCAACGTCCTGACTTTC | CASSRMGIASGANVLTF
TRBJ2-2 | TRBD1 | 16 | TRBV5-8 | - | TGTGCCAGCAGCCGAGGGACAGTCGCGAACACCGGGGAGCTGTTTTTT | CASSRGTVANTGELFF
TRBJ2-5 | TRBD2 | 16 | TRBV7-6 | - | TGTGCCAGCAGCTTAGCTCCGACTAGCCGAATGAGGGAGCAGTACTTC | CASSLAPTSRMREQYF
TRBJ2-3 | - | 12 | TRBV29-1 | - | TGCAGCGTAGGTCCCACCGGTGATACGCAGTATTTT | CSVGPTGDTQYF
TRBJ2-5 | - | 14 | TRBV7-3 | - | TGTGCCAGCAGCTTAAAAGGGGGAGAAGAGACCCAGTACTTC | CASSLKGGEETQYF
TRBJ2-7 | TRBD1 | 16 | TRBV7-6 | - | TGTGCCAGCAGCCACAACCCGGGACAGGGGGCCTACGAGCAGTACTTC | CASSHNPGQGAYEQYF
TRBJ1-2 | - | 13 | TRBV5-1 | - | TGCGCCAGCAGCTTGGCCGGGGCGGACGGCTACACCTTC | CASSLAGADGYTF
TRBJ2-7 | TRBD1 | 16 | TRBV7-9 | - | TGTGCCAGCAGCTTAGCGCTCGGGACAGCGACCTACGAGCAGTACTTC | CASSLALGTATYEQYF
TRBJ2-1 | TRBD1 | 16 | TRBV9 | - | TGTGCCAGCAGCGCCCACAACAGGGGGGCCTACAATGAGCAGTTCTTC | CASSAHNRGAYNEQFF
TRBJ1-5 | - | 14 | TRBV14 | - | TGTGCCAGCAGCATGGGGGGCTTCGGGTGGCCCCAGCATTTT | CASSMGGFGWPQHF
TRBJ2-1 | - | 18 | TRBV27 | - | TGTGCCAGCAGTCACGGACAGGTTACGGGAGGGCCGTACAATGAGCAGTTCTTC | CASSHGQVTGGPYNEQFF